This T cell receptor (beta chain) was captured by sequencing in a study of blood T cell repertoires in COVID-19. About the research overall: The United States, Italy and Spain provided the acute and convalescent COVID-19 samples. T cells, B-cell-depleted T cells, or PBMCs supplied cDNA or gDNA.

On this clone itself: The identical CDR3 is also encoded by other nucleotide sequences in the sample.

Authors' methods: Cell counts per sample came from amplifying reference gene primers. Sequencing was performed with immunoSEQ multiplex PCR; in TCRdb, only in-frame clones are kept and a portion is missing. V and J calls and clone size are those listed in that table; D and trimming were worked out from the DNA. The table shows about 260,000 clones, with over 70% occurring only once. Germline CDR1 is SGHRS and CDR2 is YFSETQ. V was cut by 0 bases and J by 0 bases, with 6 bases left in between. The CDR3 sequence is 14 residues long. Material: peripheral blood. The sequence was collected from a woman aged 40 to 50 who had recovered from COVID-19. J is TRBJ1-1 and V is TRBV5-1; D is undetermined. CDR3 sequence reads: CASSLGGMNTEAFF. The CDR3 DNA reads as TGCGCCAGCAGCTTGGGCGGCATGAACACTGAAGCTTTCTTT.